The next 20 T cell receptor beta chains were all read from a single sample in a study of T cell changes during pregnancy in multiple sclerosis. Produced via immunoSEQ multiplex PCR; TCRdb's table is partial and in-frame only. The sample consists of fewer than 85,000 clones, 85% to 95% of them appearing once. The specimen comprised peripheral blood, sampled in the third trimester of pregnancy. The receptors were sampled from a female donor with multiple sclerosis, enrolled in a pregnancy study.

The table lists this clone with a few counts. The CDR3, as DNA: TGCGCCAGCAGCCAAGATGGGGACACCGATCAGCCCCAGCATTTT. Amino acids: CASSQDGDTDQPQHF. The gene calls are TRBV4-1 and TRBJ1-5; the D gene is possibly TRBD1 (6 bases). The V gene lost 0 bases and the J gene lost 5 bases, with 11 bases spanning the gap. This CDR3 spans 15 amino acids. CDR1 is MGHRA, CDR2 YSYEKL, per germline.

This clone was seen only once. The chain recombines TRBV6-6 with TRBJ2-7; possibly TRBD1 for D (6 bases). Trimming left V 5 bases short and J 4 bases short, with 18 bases between. The CDR3 covers 15 residues. Per the germline V gene, CDR1 is MNHNY and CDR2 is SVGAGI (reference sequence). CDR3 coding DNA: TGTGCCAGCAGTCCCCGTCTGGGACAACTGTACGAGCAGTACTTC. Protein sequence: CASSPRLGQLYEQYF.

The chain couples TRBV6-6 to TRBJ1-5; perhaps TRBD1 as D (6 bases). CDR1 is MNHNY and CDR2 is SVGAGI in the germline V gene (reference sequence). V lost 7 bases to trimming and J lost 1 base, with 17 bases between them. CDR3 length: 16 amino acids. The CDR3 region is CASTPRGGLSNQPQHF. DNA of the CDR3: TGTGCCAGCACTCCACGGGGGGGCTTAAGCAATCAGCCCCAGCATTTT.

This clone is a singleton in its sample. The rearrangement links TRBV14 to TRBJ2-2, with D possibly being TRBD1 (6 bases). This CDR3 is 15 amino acids long. V shed 4 bases and J shed 4 bases, with 13 bases lying between them. Per germline, CDR1 SGHDN and CDR2 FVKESK. The CDR3 DNA sequence: TGTGCCAGCAGCCCTTTTACAGGGACCACCGGGGAGCTGTTTTTT. This codes for CASSPFTGTTGELFF. Looking up the rest from reference TRBV14 and TRBJ2-2 gives the full variable domain: EAGVTQFPSHSVIEKGQTVTLRCDPISGHDNLYWYRRVMGKEIKFLLHFVKESKQDESGMPNNRFLAERTGGTYSTLKVQPAELEDSGVYFCASSPFTGTTGELFFGEGSRLTVL.

CDR3 in DNA: TGTGCCAGCAGCACCACAACAGGTTATAATTCACCCCTCCACTTT. It translates to CASSTTTGYNSPLHF. V gene TRBV7-9 combines with J gene TRBJ1-6; D perhaps matches TRBD1 (5 bases). CDR1 and CDR2 from the germline V gene are SEHNR and FQNEAQ (reference sequence). Trimming removed 5 bases at V and 4 bases at J, with 12 bases between. This CDR3 region has 15 residues.

V usage is TRBV2 and J usage is TRBJ1-5; D may be TRBD1 (5 bases). The CDR3 loop spans 15 amino acids. Germline V gene data show CDR1 as SNHLY and CDR2 as FYNNEI. The V end lost 6 bases, the J end lost 1 base, and 13 bases lay between the germline ends. The CDR3 DNA is TGTGCCAGCAGCGAATGGGGGGGGAGCAATCAGCCCCAGCATTTT. Translation: CASSEWGGSNQPQHF. Using reference TRBV2 and TRBJ1-5 for the parts outside the CDR3, the full variable domain is EPEVTQTPSHQVTQMGQEVILRCVPISNHLYFYWYRQILGQKVEFLVSFYNNEISEKSEIFDDQFSVERPDGSNFTLKIRSTKLEDSAMYFCASSEWGGSNQPQHFGDGTRLSIL.

The chain couples TRBV27 to TRBJ2-2; D remains unclear. The V end lost 2 bases, the J end lost 1 base, and 17 bases lay between the germline ends. CDR3 length: 18 residues. Germline V gene data show CDR1 as MNHEY and CDR2 as SMNVEV (reference sequence). CDR3 loop: CASSLPAGTKMNTGELFF. In DNA, the CDR3 is TGTGCCAGCAGTTTACCTGCAGGTACCAAAATGAACACCGGGGAGCTGTTTTTT.

The rearrangement links TRBV27 to TRBJ2-7; 10 bases are a match to TRBD2. V gave up 5 bases and J gave up 2 bases; unmatched junction bases: 3. CDR1 and CDR2 (germline): MNHEY, SMNVEV (reference sequence). This CDR3 is 14 amino acids long. This CDR3 reads CASSPLAGAYEQYF. CDR3 sequence (DNA): TGTGCCAGCAGTCCTCTAGCGGGGGCCTACGAGCAGTACTTC.

The V gene is TRBV5-1, the J gene TRBJ2-2; maybe TRBD2 (5 bases). Germline CDR1 is SGHRS and CDR2 is YFSETQ. The CDR3 consists of 15 residues. The V end lost 0 bases, the J end lost 7 bases, and 13 bases lay between the germline ends. The CDR3 DNA is TGCGCCAGCAGCTTGGTTGGTAGCGCGATCGGGGAGCTGTTTTTT. This sequence encodes CASSLVGSAIGELFF.

This clone was seen more than once but under ten times. The chain joins TRBV19 to TRBJ1-1, with a weak D call TRBD1 (5 bases). V dropped 11 bases and J dropped 4 bases, with 14 bases sitting between them. Germline V gene data show CDR1 as LNHDA and CDR2 as SQIVND (reference sequence). This CDR3 is 12 amino acids long. As DNA, the CDR3 is TGTGCCGTCAAGACGGGGGGCACTGAAGCTTTCTTT. Encoded protein: CAVKTGGTEAFF.

The rearrangement uses TRBV5-1 and TRBJ2-1; TRBD1 aligns across 10 bases. Germline CDR1 reads SGHRS; CDR2 reads YFSETQ. J gave up 7 bases and V 4 bases, and 5 bases lay outside the gene matches. The CDR3 runs to 14 residues. The DNA of the CDR3 is TGCGCCAGCAGCACGACAGGGGGCGGAAATGAGCAGTTCTTC. Amino acid sequence: CASSTTGGGNEQFF.

The genes are TRBV25-1 and TRBJ1-1; no firm D call. V dropped 1 base and J dropped 0 bases, with 3 bases sitting between them. The germline gives CDR1 MGHDK, CDR2 SYGVNS. CDR3 length equals 13 residues. The CDR3 spells CASSESVNTEAFF. Written as DNA, the CDR3 is TGTGCCAGCAGTGAATCTGTGAACACTGAAGCTTTCTTT.

The V gene is TRBV27, the J gene TRBJ2-1; the D is unclear. Trimming took off 6 bases at V and 5 bases at J, with 17 bases between the two ends. CDR1 and CDR2 from the germline V gene are MNHEY and SMNVEV (reference sequence). The CDR3 sequence is 15 residues long. The CDR3 sequence is CASSHLPPGNNEQFF. The CDR3 DNA sequence: TGTGCCAGCAGCCACCTCCCCCCGGGTAACAATGAGCAGTTCTTC.

The chain recombines TRBV19 with TRBJ1-1; 8 bases agree with TRBD1. V was clipped by 6 bases and J by 5 bases; unmatched bases: 5. The CDR3 consists of 13 residues. The germline V gene has CDR1 LNHDA and CDR2 SQIVND (reference sequence). The CDR3 loop is CASRGTGETEAFF. The CDR3 nucleotides are TGTGCCAGTAGAGGGACAGGTGAGACTGAAGCTTTCTTT.

The V and J genes are TRBV7-9 and TRBJ2-1, with TRBD2 matching over 7 bases. The CDR3 sequence is 15 residues long. The germline CDR1 and CDR2 sequences are SEHNR and FQNEAQ (reference sequence). With 5 bases clipped from V and 2 bases from J, the junction kept 6 bases outside the gene matches. CDR3 amino acids: CASSPTSVPYNEQFF. The CDR3 nucleotides read TGTGCCAGCAGCCCCACTAGCGTCCCCTACAATGAGCAGTTCTTC.

The chain couples TRBV5-6 to TRBJ2-7, with a weak D call TRBD2 (7 bases). The CDR3 covers 17 residues. V dropped 0 bases and J dropped 4 bases, with 20 bases sitting between them. CDR1 and CDR2 (germline): SGHDT, YYEEEE. This CDR3 reads CASSLAVGGGARYEQYF. The CDR3 nucleotides read TGTGCCAGCAGCTTGGCCGTTGGTGGGGGGGCACGGTACGAGCAGTACTTC.

This clone occurred a few times. The rearrangement joins TRBV2 to TRBJ1-6; D possibly corresponds to TRBD1 (5 bases). The germline gives CDR1 SNHLY, CDR2 FYNNEI. Trimming removed 8 bases at V and 7 bases at J, with 12 bases between. The CDR3 extends over 13 amino acids. CDR3 sequence reads: CASAAGLNSPLHF. The CDR3 DNA is TGTGCCAGCGCTGCAGGGCTAAATTCACCCCTCCACTTT.

The rearrangement uses TRBV11-2 and TRBJ2-5; maybe TRBD2 (6 bases). The CDR3 is made up of 15 amino acids. The ends were cut back, 2 bases at V and 2 bases at J, with 12 bases in the middle. CDR1 is SGHAT, CDR2 FQNNGV, per germline. CDR3 nucleotides: TGTGCCAGCAGCTTAACAGCGGGCATGCAAGAGACCCAGTACTTC. Its protein is CASSLTAGMQETQYF.

V is TRBV5-6 and J is TRBJ1-3; TRBD1 agrees at 8 bases. The CDR3 loop spans 16 amino acids. Trimming took 5 bases from V and 1 from J; bases not matched to a gene: 8. Germline V gene sequence: CDR1 SGHDT, CDR2 YYEEEE. The CDR3 here is CASRQAGGASGNTIYF. The CDR3 DNA reads TGTGCCAGCAGGCAAGCAGGGGGCGCGTCTGGAAACACCATATATTTT.

The J gene is TRBJ2-3, the V gene TRBV5-6, with TRBD1 identical over 11 bases. The germline V gene encodes CDR1 SGHDT and CDR2 YYEEEE. After removal of 7 bases from V and 1 base from J, the junction contained 5 bases not matched to a gene. The CDR3 has 15 residues. The chain's CDR3 is CASDSDRGRTDTQYF. The CDR3 region has the DNA TGTGCCAGCGACTCGGACAGGGGGCGCACAGATACGCAGTATTTT.